These T cell receptor beta chains were read from a single sample in a study of blood T cell repertoires in COVID-19. Sequencing was performed with immunoSEQ multiplex PCR; in TCRdb, only in-frame clones are kept and a portion is missing. The sample holds approximately 220,000 clones, about nine tenths seen once. The specimen sequenced was peripheral blood. The receptors were gathered from a woman aged 45-65 years with acute or convalescent COVID-19. Both conserved end residues are part of each CDR3. D genes are given only for firm matches. A row's size may be missing; if present it is once, few, many or a size class.

CDR3 protein	CDR3 DNA	clone size	D gene	V gene	J gene
CASRWTGVGTGELFF	TGTGCCAGCAGATGGACAGGGGTGGGGACCGGGGAGCTGTTTTTT	.	TRBD1	TRBV6-5	TRBJ2-2
CASSLSRRRANYGYTF	TGTGCCAGCAGTTTATCAAGACGGAGAGCTAACTATGGCTACACCTTC	.	.	TRBV27	TRBJ1-2
CAISESRTSPRPGDGYTF	TGTGCCATCAGTGAGTCTCGGACATCTCCTCGACCAGGGGATGGCTACACCTTC	few	.	TRBV10-3	TRBJ1-2
CASRVAGGYNEQFF	TGTGCCAGCAGGGTAGCGGGGGGGTACAATGAGCAGTTCTTC	.	TRBD2	TRBV11-3	TRBJ2-1
CASREEPSGINEQFF	TGCGCCAGCAGAGAGGAGCCTAGCGGGATTAATGAGCAGTTCTTC	.	TRBD2	TRBV5-1	TRBJ2-1
CSAQGLGYEQYF	TGCAGCGCCCAGGGATTGGGTTACGAGCAGTACTTC	.	.	TRBV29-1	TRBJ2-7
CASTLTGTYEQYF	TGTGCCAGCACCCTCACCGGGACTTACGAGCAGTACTTC	.	.	TRBV12-3/TRBV12-4	TRBJ2-7
CASSVGLVVPVEQFF	TGTGCCAGCAGCGTAGGACTTGTAGTACCTGTTGAGCAGTTCTTC	.	.	TRBV9	TRBJ2-1
CASSVAHGVAYEQYF	TGTGCCAGCAGCGTAGCTCACGGGGTTGCCTACGAGCAGTACTTC	.	.	TRBV9	TRBJ2-7
CASSYSGLAGDGELFF	TGTGCCAGCAGTTACTCGGGACTAGCGGGAGATGGGGAGCTGTTTTTT	.	TRBD2	TRBV6-6	TRBJ2-2
CSASVLMNTEAFF	TGCAGCGCCTCAGTCCTCATGAACACTGAAGCTTTCTTT	.	.	TRBV29-1	TRBJ1-1
CARTGDRTQETQYF	TGTGCCAGAACAGGGGACAGGACTCAAGAGACCCAGTACTTC	.	TRBD1	TRBV5-3	TRBJ2-5
CSVQGGNEKLFF	TGCAGCGTCCAGGGGGGTAATGAAAAACTGTTTTTT	.	TRBD1	TRBV29-1	TRBJ1-4
CATSDSRLKKNTEAFF	TGTGCCACCAGTGATTCCAGGCTAAAGAAAAACACTGAAGCTTTCTTT	.	.	TRBV24-1	TRBJ1-1
CATSDFGQGLETQYF	TGTGCCACCAGTGATTTTGGACAGGGTCTAGAGACCCAGTACTTC	.	TRBD1	TRBV24-1	TRBJ2-5
CATSDGGSSPLHF	TGTGCCACCAGTGATGGGGGCAGCTCACCCCTCCACTTT	.	.	TRBV24-1	TRBJ1-6
CASSFPLLNYGYTF	TGTGCCAGCAGCTTCCCCCTCCTTAACTATGGCTACACCTTC	few	.	TRBV7-2	TRBJ1-2